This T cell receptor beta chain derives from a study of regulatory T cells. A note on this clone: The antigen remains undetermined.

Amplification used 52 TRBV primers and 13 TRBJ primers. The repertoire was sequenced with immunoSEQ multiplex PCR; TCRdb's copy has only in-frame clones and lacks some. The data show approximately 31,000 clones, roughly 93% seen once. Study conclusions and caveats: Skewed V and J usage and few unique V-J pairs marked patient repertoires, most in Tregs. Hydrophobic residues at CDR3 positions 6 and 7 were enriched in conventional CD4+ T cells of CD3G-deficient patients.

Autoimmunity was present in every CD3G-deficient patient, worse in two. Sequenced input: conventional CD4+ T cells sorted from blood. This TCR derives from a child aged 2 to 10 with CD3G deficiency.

CDR3 DNA sequence: TGTGCCAGCAGTCCGGACAGGGGGCCGGGTGGCTACACCTTC. As protein: CASSPDRGPGGYTF. The V and J genes are TRBV28 and TRBJ1-2, with 11 bases matching TRBD1. Germline loops: CDR1 MDHEN, CDR2 SYDVKM. The V gene end was trimmed by 5 bases and the J gene end by 7 bases; junction bases not matched to a gene: 6. The CDR3 sequence is 14 residues long.